One sample yielded the 31 T cell receptor beta chains listed below, sequenced in a study of regulatory T cells in long-lasting Graves disease. Library construction for TCR beta used iRepertoire HTBI primers and Arm-PCR of CDR3 regions. Via MiXCR, TCRdb re-called the multiplex PCR reads, giving one row per CDR3 protein. The data contain around 230,000 distinct CDR3 sequences, 15% to 20% of them singletons. The sample's time point: newly diagnosed GD, antithyroid drugs for less than 3 months. RNA isolated from PBMCs was used to make the TCR library. The input for sequencing was peripheral blood mononuclear cells (PBMCs), taken at new diagnosis, from a patient treated with antithyroid drugs. All receptors come from a female donor with Graves disease.

Comments on this clonotype: This could be a read error, since a much larger clone is one nucleotide away. The chain combines TRBV7-9 with TRBJ2-3; D is undetermined. From germline, CDR1 is SEHNR and CDR2 FQNEAQ (reference sequence). CDR3 length equals 12 residues. V lost 3 bases and J lost 6, with 7 bases in between. The CDR3 region is CASSLCFDTQYF. CDR3 nucleotide sequence: TGTGCCAGCAGCTTGTGTTTCGATACGCAGTATTTT.

This clonotype was observed many times. The gene calls are TRBV30 and TRBJ1-6, with D unclear. Germline values: CDR1 GTSNPN, CDR2 SVGIG (reference sequence). Trimming pared 2 bases from V and 7 bases from J, leaving 9 bases between. This CDR3 region has 13 residues. The DNA for the CDR3 is TGTGCCTGGAGTCTACAGCTGAATTCACCCCTCCACTTT. It is translated as CAWSLQLNSPLHF.

This clonotype appeared many times. The DNA for the CDR3 is TGTGCCAGCAGCGTAGTAAGTTCAGATGGCTACACCTTC. It is translated as CASSVVSSDGYTF. The chain recombines TRBV9 with TRBJ1-2; no definite D call. Trimming pared 0 bases from V and 6 bases from J, leaving 9 bases between. The CDR3 has 13 residues. Germline V gives CDR1 SGDLS, CDR2 YYNGEE.

As regards this clonotype: Just one base apart from a much larger clone, this may be a read error. The V call is TRBV19, the J call TRBJ2-1; 7 nucleotides align to TRBD2. The V segment lost 5 bases and the J segment 6 bases; nucleotides outside the gene matches: 7. CDR1 and CDR2 from the germline V gene are LNHDA and SQIVND (reference sequence). This CDR3 is built from 14 residues. CDR3 nucleotides: TGTGCCAGTAGTCAGACTAGCCTATTCAATGAGCAGTTCTTC. Its translation is CASSQTSLFNEQFF.

This clonotype was counted many times. The gene calls are TRBV29-1 and TRBJ2-1; D call uncertain. Germline values: CDR1 SQVTM, CDR2 ANQGSEA. V was clipped by 5 bases and J by 6 bases, with 8 bases between them. The CDR3 spans 11 residues. The CDR3: CSVRLTNEQFF. The CDR3 nucleotides are TGCAGCGTTCGCCTAACCAATGAGCAGTTCTTC.

This clonotype was counted many times. J is TRBJ2-3 and V is TRBV19, with D perhaps TRBD2 (6 bases). Trimming took 6 bases from V and 2 from J, leaving 15 bases between them. Germline V gives CDR1 LNHDA, CDR2 SQIVND (reference sequence). The CDR3 runs 15 residues. The CDR3, as DNA: TGTGCCAGTAGCCGGGCAGCGGGCTACACAGATACGCAGTATTTT. As protein: CASSRAAGYTDTQYF.

This clonotype was seen a handful of times. One base away lies a much larger clone, so this may be a sequencing read error. This rearrangement joins TRBV10-3 to TRBJ2-7; D possibly corresponds to TRBD1 (6 bases). This CDR3 comprises 15 residues. Germline V CDR1 and CDR2: ENHRY, SYGVKD. The CDR3 sequence: CAIVEDRAGVYGQYF. Here the CDR3 DNA reads TGTGCCATCGTTGAGGACCGGGCAGGGGTCTACGGGCAGTACTTC.

The J gene is TRBJ2-5, the V gene TRBV20-1, with TRBD2 as a possible D gene (6 bases). V was pared by 2 bases and J by 5 bases, with 15 bases between. The CDR3 has 14 amino acids. Germline CDR1 reads DFQATT; CDR2 reads SNEGSKA (reference sequence). The CDR3, as DNA: TGCAGTGCTAGAAGGAACACCGGGACTGAGACCCAGTACTTC. Residues: CSARRNTGTETQYF.

This clonotype was detected ten times or more. V gene TRBV11-2 combines with J gene TRBJ2-1, with D unclear. The CDR3 is made up of 13 amino acids. Trimming cost V 3 bases and J 3 bases, with 6 bases left between them. The germline V gene has CDR1 SGHAT and CDR2 FQNNGV. CDR3 protein: CASSFRVYNEQFF. In DNA, the CDR3 is TGTGCCAGCAGCTTCCGGGTCTACAATGAGCAGTTCTTC.

CDR3 sequence (DNA): TGTGCCAGCAGCGCCTCACTAAGTTACAATGAGCAGTTCTTC. This sequence encodes CASSASLSYNEQFF. The chain joins TRBV9 to TRBJ2-1; D not resolved. This CDR3 is built from 14 residues. The V and J ends lost 3 bases and 4 bases respectively, with 11 bases between them. Germline-derived CDR1 and CDR2 are SGDLS and YYNGEE.

The genes are TRBV12-3 or TRBV12-4 and TRBJ2-5, with 12 bases matching TRBD1. J gave up 5 bases and V 7 bases, and 8 bases lay outside the gene matches. The CDR3 contains 15 residues. The CDR3, as DNA: TGTGCCAGCAAACCGGGACAGGGGGCAGGGGAGACCCAGTACTTC. Translated, it gives CASKPGQGAGETQYF.

This clonotype showed up many times. J is TRBJ2-1 and V is TRBV7-2; the D gene is possibly TRBD1 (6 bases). The CDR3 sequence is 16 residues long. V was trimmed by 4 bases and J by 0 bases, leaving 13 bases between them. From germline, CDR1 is SGHTA and CDR2 FQGNSA. CDR3 sequence reads: CASSSTRRGSYNEQFF. The CDR3 region has the DNA TGTGCCAGCAGCTCGACCCGCAGGGGCTCCTACAATGAGCAGTTCTTC.

This clonotype was seen many times. V gene TRBV7-9 combines with J gene TRBJ1-5; D is possibly TRBD1 (6 bases). The CDR3 length is 12 residues. Trimming stripped 8 bases from V and 2 bases from J, with 7 bases between. In germline, CDR1 is SEHNR, CDR2 FQNEAQ (reference sequence). This chain's CDR3 is CASRQGNQPQHF. CDR3 nucleotides: TGTGCCAGCCGACAGGGCAATCAGCCCCAGCATTTT.

CDR3 in amino acids: CASSIDAGTGYSGYTF. The CDR3 DNA follows: TGTGCCAGTAGTATAGACGCCGGGACAGGGTACTCTGGCTACACCTTC. The gene calls are TRBV19 and TRBJ1-2; 9 nucleotides match TRBD1. Unmatched junction bases numbered 9, after V lost 0 bases and J lost 7 bases. Germline lookup yields CDR1 LNHDA and CDR2 SQIVND (reference sequence). CDR3 length: 16 amino acids.

This clonotype was observed many times. The V gene is TRBV20-1, the J gene TRBJ2-1, with TRBD2 identical over 7 bases. Germline CDR1 and CDR2: DFQATT and SNEGSKA (reference sequence). This CDR3 is built from 9 residues. J lost 10 bases, V lost 6 bases, and 0 bases had no gene match. The CDR3 sequence is CSAGGEQFF. In nucleotides, the CDR3 is TGCAGTGCGGGAGGGGAGCAGTTCTTC.

This clonotype was picked up many times. The chain uses TRBV11-3 and TRBJ2-1; D ambiguous. Looked up from germline, CDR1 is SGHNT and CDR2 is YENEEA. The CDR3 has 14 residues. The V and J ends lost 0 bases and 9 bases respectively, with 12 bases between them. CDR3 sequence reads: CASSLDTNGGEQFF. The CDR3 coding sequence is TGTGCCAGCAGCTTAGATACAAATGGTGGTGAGCAGTTCTTC.

This clonotype was found a few times. The chain is built from TRBV6-1 and TRBJ2-3; D is possibly TRBD2 (5 bases). CDR3 length: 13 amino acids. In germline, CDR1 is MNHNS, CDR2 SASEGT. V was trimmed by 9 bases and J by 3 bases, leaving 13 bases between them. In DNA, the CDR3 is TGTGCCAGTGAAGGGAGAGGAACAGATACGCAGTATTTT. Translated, it gives CASEGRGTDTQYF.

This clonotype has ten or more counts. The J gene is TRBJ1-2, the V gene TRBV18; 7 positions match TRBD1. V was pared by 2 bases and J by 3 bases, with 9 bases of the junction left unmatched. This CDR3 comprises 16 residues. Germline assignment: CDR1 KGHSH and CDR2 LQKENI. Written as DNA, the CDR3 is TGTGCCAGCTCACCAGCGACAGGGAAGGCTCACTATGGCTACACCTTC. Its translation: CASSPATGKAHYGYTF. Together with reference TRBV18 and TRBJ1-2, the CDR3 gives the full variable domain: NAGVMQNPRHLVRRRGQEARLRCSPMKGHSHVYWYRQLPEEGLKFMVYLQKENIIDESGMPKERFSAEFPKEGPSILRIQQVVRGDSAAYFCASSPATGKAHYGYTFGSGTRLTVV.

At least ten counts were recorded for this clonotype. The chain recombines TRBV3-1 with TRBJ1-1; D is uncertain. V lost 4 bases, J lost 8 bases, and 11 bases lay in between. The CDR3 runs 12 residues. Germline-derived CDR1 and CDR2 are LGHDT and YNNKEL (reference sequence). The CDR3 nucleotides read TGTGCCAGCAGCCCCCCCCACGGGGAAGCTTTCTTT. Encoded protein: CASSPPHGEAFF.

Worth noting for this clonotype: A far larger clone is one base from this, pointing to a likely read error. The conserved final phenylalanine or tryptophan is absent from the CDR3, which likely points to a read error. The J gene is TRBJ1-1, the V gene TRBV7-3; no clear D gene. The germline V gene has CDR1 SGHTA and CDR2 FQGTGA. The germline V and J ends were trimmed by 6 bases and 4 bases, with 9 bases remaining between them. The CDR3 extends over 12 amino acids. CDR3 nucleotides: TGTGCCAGCAGACAAGGTCCCACTGAAGCTTTCTCT. It specifies CASRQGPTEAFS.

This clonotype occurred many times. J is TRBJ2-7 and V is TRBV9, with TRBD1 matching over 11 bases. The CDR3 has 14 residues. The germline V gene has CDR1 SGDLS and CDR2 YYNGEE. With 3 bases clipped from V and 3 bases from J, the junction kept 2 bases outside the gene matches. CDR3 DNA sequence: TGTGCCAGCAGCGAGGGACAGGGGGGCTACGAGCAGTACTTC. Translated, it gives CASSEGQGGYEQYF.

This clonotype showed up many times. It may be a read error: a sequence one base away is much more abundant. The chain joins TRBV6-1 to TRBJ2-7; tentative D call: TRBD1 (6 bases). The CDR3 has 12 residues. The V gene's germline CDR1 is MNHNS and CDR2 SASEGT. V shed 8 bases and J shed 0 bases, with 8 bases lying between them. CDR3 in DNA: TGTGCCAGCGGACAGAGCTCCTACGAGCAGTACTTC. Encoded protein: CASGQSSYEQYF.

The sample holds many counts of this clonotype. This sequence joins TRBV7-2 and TRBJ2-3; the match to TRBD2 covers 10 bases. J lost 0 bases, V lost 5 bases, and 5 bases had no gene match. Germline V gene sequence: CDR1 SGHTA, CDR2 FQGNSA. This CDR3 has 16 amino acids. For the CDR3, the DNA is TGTGCCAGCAGCAGGAAAGCGGGAGGGAGCACAGATACGCAGTATTTT. It codes for CASSRKAGGSTDTQYF.

A note on this clonotype: A single base separates this from a much larger clone, so it may be a read error. The chain is built from TRBV6-1 and TRBJ2-7; D could derive from TRBD1 or TRBD2 (5 bases each). CDR3 size: 15 residues. CDR1 is MNHNS and CDR2 is SASEGT in the germline V gene. The CDR3 region is CARSVTGGKTYEQYF. The CDR3, as DNA: TGTGCCCGCAGTGTAACAGGAGGCAAAACCTACGAGCAGTACTTC.

This clonotype was found many times. The chain carries TRBV7-3 and TRBJ2-2; 9 bases align to TRBD2. This CDR3 comprises 17 residues. Trimming at V came to 2 bases and at J to 6 bases, leaving 10 bases not matched to a gene. CDR1 is SGHTA and CDR2 is FQGTGA in the germline V gene. CDR3 protein: CASSLGLAGRAAGELFF. Here the CDR3 DNA reads TGTGCCAGCAGCTTAGGGCTAGCGGGAAGGGCCGCCGGGGAGCTGTTTTTT.

This clonotype was observed many times. The gene calls are TRBV12-3 or TRBV12-4 and TRBJ2-1; TRBD2 matches at 7 bases. The CDR3 length is 15 residues. Trimming cost V 2 bases and J 0 bases; bases outside gene matches: 1. CDR3 protein: CASSLLAASYNEQFF. CDR3 in DNA: TGTGCCAGCAGTTTACTAGCGGCCTCCTACAATGAGCAGTTCTTC.

There are many counts of this clonotype. The chain carries TRBV12-3 or TRBV12-4 and TRBJ1-2; tentative D call: TRBD1 (5 bases). Trimming removed 5 bases from V and 14 bases from J, with 21 bases in between. The CDR3 totals 13 residues. Written as DNA, the CDR3 is TGTGCCAGCAGTCCCTTACCGGGGGGGGGTAGGACCTTC. Translating it yields CASSPLPGGGRTF.

The sample holds many counts of this clonotype. The chain recombines TRBV12-3 or TRBV12-4 with TRBJ2-1; no clear D gene. Trimming pared 3 bases from V and 8 bases from J, leaving 5 bases between. The CDR3 consists of 11 residues. The DNA of the CDR3 is TGTGCCAGCAGTTTTTACGATGAGCAGTTCTTC. Translation: CASSFYDEQFF.

This clonotype came up many times. The genes are TRBV3-2 and TRBJ1-4; the DNA was not used to check the table's D call, TRBD1. TRBV3-2 is flagged as a pseudogene. This CDR3 region has 16 residues. CDR3 nucleotide sequence: TGTGCCAGCAGCCAGGGGACGGTGTCAACTAATGAAAAACTGTTTTTT. Protein sequence: CASSQGTVSTNEKLFF.

The chain links TRBV2 to TRBJ2-5; D call uncertain. V lost 8 bases, J lost 2 bases, and 18 bases lay in between. Germline loops: CDR1 SNHLY, CDR2 FYNNEI. CDR3 size: 15 residues. The CDR3 coding sequence is TGTGCCAGCCTCTCGGCCTTCCCCGTTCAAGAGACCCAGTACTTC. Its translation is CASLSAFPVQETQYF.

This sequence joins TRBV9 and TRBJ2-1; 9 bases are a match to TRBD2. The trim removed 0 bases at V and 4 bases at J, leaving 2 bases unmatched. Germline values: CDR1 SGDLS, CDR2 YYNGEE. This CDR3 has 15 residues. CDR3 nucleotides: TGTGCCAGCAGCGTAGTAGCGGGAGAATACAATGAGCAGTTCTTC. Its protein product is CASSVVAGEYNEQFF.